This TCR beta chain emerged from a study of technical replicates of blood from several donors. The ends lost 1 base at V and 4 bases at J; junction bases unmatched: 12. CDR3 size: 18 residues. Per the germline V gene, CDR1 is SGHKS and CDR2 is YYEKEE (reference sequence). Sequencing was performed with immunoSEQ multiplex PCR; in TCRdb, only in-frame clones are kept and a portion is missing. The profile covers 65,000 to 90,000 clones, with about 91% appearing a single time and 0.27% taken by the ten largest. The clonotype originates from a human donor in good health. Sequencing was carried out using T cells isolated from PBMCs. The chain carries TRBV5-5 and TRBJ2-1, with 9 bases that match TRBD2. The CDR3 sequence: CASSLQWFQTSGYNEQFF. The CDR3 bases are TGTGCCAGCAGCTTGCAGTGGTTTCAGACTAGCGGATACAATGAGCAGTTCTTC.